This TCR beta chain was captured in a study of STAT3 mutations in large granular lymphocyte leukemia. Study in general: Roughly half the longitudinally sequenced T-LGLL patients had canonical STAT3 mutations.

As for this clone: No antigen is known for it.

Repertoires were generated with immunoSEQ multiplex PCR, while TCRdb's copy carries only in-frame clones and drops some. The sample includes about 1,600 clones, 86% seen only once; the top ten take about 15%. General study results and limits: After therapy, about 35% of the 18 patients switched clonotypes, all new clones STAT3 wild type. Every T-cell large granular lymphocyte leukemia patient had at least one immunodominant TCR beta clonotype. In several patients, dominant TCR clone burden exceeded STAT3 mutant burden, suggesting STAT3 mutation arose secondarily.

Trimming cost V 0 bases and J 9 bases, with 6 bases left between them. CDR3 size: 11 residues. Germline V CDR1 and CDR2: GTSNPN, SVGIG (reference sequence). V usage is TRBV30 and J usage is TRBJ1-5; D remains ambiguous. Sequenced: peripheral blood mononuclear cells. The TCR originated in a woman in her thirties or forties with T-cell large granular lymphocyte leukemia. Some clones in this sample may be carry-over from other donors' samples. The CDR3 DNA sequence: TGTGCCTGGAGTGTTAGAGGGCCCCAGCATTTT. It specifies CAWSVRGPQHF.